The 10 T cell receptor beta chains presented below share a single source sample, sequenced in a study of PD-L1 blockade in urothelial cancer. Profiled with immunoSEQ multiplex PCR; TCRdb holds only in-frame clones, not every one. The sample comprises about 44,000 clones, roughly nine tenths of which are singletons, and about 7.3% rests with the top ten. Stated time point: peripheral blood 6 weeks after treatment start. The material was PBMCs, obtained around atezolizumab (anti-PD-L1) treatment. These receptors came from a man aged 70 or older with urothelial cancer.

Details on this clone: The same CDR3 also results from other DNA sequences found in this sample. The chain recombines TRBV6-6 with TRBJ1-2, with TRBD1 matching over 7 bases. J lost 4 bases, V lost 5 bases, and 4 bases had no gene match. Looked up from germline, CDR1 is MNHNY and CDR2 is SVGAGI (reference sequence). The length of the CDR3 is 13 residues. The CDR3, as DNA: TGTGCCAGCAGTCCCGGGACAGTCTATGGCTACACCTTC. This sequence encodes CASSPGTVYGYTF.

This clone showed up just a few times. The rearrangement joins TRBV28 to TRBJ1-2; 7 nucleotides match TRBD1. CDR1 and CDR2 (germline): MDHEN, SYDVKM. Trimming cost V 7 bases and J 4 bases; bases outside gene matches: 6. The CDR3 covers 13 residues. The CDR3: CASTEGQLYGYTF. The CDR3 DNA sequence: TGTGCCAGCACCGAGGGACAGCTCTATGGCTACACCTTC.

A note on this clone: At one of its ends the junction is not consistent with the germline gene, which may arise from a read error. The chain links TRBV5-1 to TRBJ2-7; D is ambiguous. This CDR3 is 11 amino acids long. Germline V lookup: CDR1 SGHRS, CDR2 YFSETQ. The CDR3 DNA follows: TGCGCCAGCAGCTTGGAGGCGGCGCCCCACTTC. Translating it yields CASSLEAAPHF. Drawing the rest from reference TRBV5-1 and TRBJ2-7, the complete variable domain is KAGVTQTPRYLIKTRGQQVTLSCSPISGHRSVSWYQQTPGQGLQFLFEYFSETQRNKGNFPGRFSGRQFSNSRSEMNVSTLELGDSALYLCASSLEAAPHFGPGTRLTVT.

The chain carries TRBV7-2 and TRBJ2-2; possibly TRBD2 for D (6 bases). The V gene's germline CDR1 is SGHTA and CDR2 FQGNSA. With 5 bases removed from V and 2 bases from J, the gap between germline ends came to 15 bases. The CDR3 is made up of 16 amino acids. CDR3 loop: CASSRSGTFNTGELFF. The CDR3 DNA reads TGTGCCAGCAGCCGGTCCGGGACTTTTAACACCGGGGAGCTGTTTTTT.

This rearrangement joins TRBV5-6 to TRBJ2-3; TRBD1 agrees at 9 bases. The CDR3 length is 14 residues. The germline V gene has CDR1 SGHDT and CDR2 YYEEEE. Losses at the gene ends were 2 bases for V and 5 bases for J; bases not matched to a gene: 3. This chain's CDR3 is CASSFDRGVDTQYF. CDR3 DNA: TGTGCCAGCAGCTTCGACAGGGGGGTAGATACGCAGTATTTT.

The V gene is TRBV7-2, the J gene TRBJ2-1; TRBD2 matches 9 bases. The CDR3 has 15 residues. Germline V gene sequence: CDR1 SGHTA, CDR2 FQGNSA. V gave up 4 bases and J gave up 5 bases; unmatched junction bases: 6. CDR3 nucleotides: TGTGCCAGCAGCTCACGGGCTAGCGGGAACAATGAGCAGTTCTTC. Its translation: CASSSRASGNNEQFF.

The V gene is TRBV28, the J gene TRBJ2-1, with TRBD2 identical over 12 bases. V was pared by 3 bases and J by 3 bases, with 12 bases of the junction left unmatched. Germline V gene sequence: CDR1 MDHEN, CDR2 SYDVKM. The CDR3 is made up of 19 amino acids. CDR3 sequence: CASSFPLAGGPVGYNEQFF. The CDR3 nucleotides read TGTGCCAGCAGTTTCCCGCTAGCGGGAGGGCCAGTGGGCTACAATGAGCAGTTCTTC.

This chain joins TRBV5-4 and TRBJ1-3; 8 nucleotides line up with TRBD1. The CDR3 is made up of 15 amino acids. From germline, CDR1 is SGHNT and CDR2 YYREEE (reference sequence). The J segment lost 4 bases and the V segment lost 7 bases, leaving 10 bases of the junction unmatched. CDR3 DNA sequence: TGTGCCAGCGGGCTCTATACAGGGGGAGGAAACACCATATATTTT. Its translation: CASGLYTGGGNTIYF.

This clone was detected once. V usage is TRBV25-1 and J usage is TRBJ2-3; perhaps TRBD2 as D (5 bases). This CDR3 comprises 13 residues. Trimming removed 3 bases from V and 4 bases from J, with 8 bases in between. Germline CDR1 is MGHDK and CDR2 is SYGVNS. The CDR3 region has the DNA TGTGCCAGCAGTGAGGGCGGGCCAGATACGCAGTATTTT. Translated: CASSEGGPDTQYF.

The chain links TRBV30 to TRBJ2-7; 9 nucleotides align to TRBD2. CDR3 length equals 15 residues. Germline CDR1 GTSNPN, CDR2 SVGIG (reference sequence). The CDR3 DNA reads as TGTGGGCTTGGGGTAGCGGGAGCTTCCTCCTACGAGCAGTACTTC. Residues: CGLGVAGASSYEQYF.